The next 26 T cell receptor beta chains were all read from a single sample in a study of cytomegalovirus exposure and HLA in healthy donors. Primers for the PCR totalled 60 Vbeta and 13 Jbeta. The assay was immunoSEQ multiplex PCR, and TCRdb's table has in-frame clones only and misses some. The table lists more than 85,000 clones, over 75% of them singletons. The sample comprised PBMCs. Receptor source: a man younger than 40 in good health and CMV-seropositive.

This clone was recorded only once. CDR3 amino acids: CASSPRTSGGINEQFF. In nucleotides, the CDR3 is TGTGCCAGCAGCCCTCGGACTAGCGGGGGGATCAATGAGCAGTTCTTC. The chain links TRBV7-8 to TRBJ2-1, with 14 bases matching TRBD2. Losses at the gene ends were 5 bases for V and 6 bases for J; bases not matched to a gene: 6. The length of the CDR3 is 16 residues. Per the germline V gene, CDR1 is SGHVS and CDR2 is FQNEAQ.

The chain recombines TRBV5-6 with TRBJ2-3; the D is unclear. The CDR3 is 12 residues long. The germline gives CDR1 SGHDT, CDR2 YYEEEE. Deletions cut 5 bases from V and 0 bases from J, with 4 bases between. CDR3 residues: CASSRSTDTQYF. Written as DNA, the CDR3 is TGTGCCAGCAGTCGTAGCACAGATACGCAGTATTTT.

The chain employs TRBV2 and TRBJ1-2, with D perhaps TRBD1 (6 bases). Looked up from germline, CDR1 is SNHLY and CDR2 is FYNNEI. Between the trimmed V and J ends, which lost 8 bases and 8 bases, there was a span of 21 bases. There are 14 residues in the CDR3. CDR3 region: CASGSTGGAVGYTF. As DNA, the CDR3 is TGTGCCAGCGGATCTACGGGGGGCGCCGTGGGCTACACCTTC.

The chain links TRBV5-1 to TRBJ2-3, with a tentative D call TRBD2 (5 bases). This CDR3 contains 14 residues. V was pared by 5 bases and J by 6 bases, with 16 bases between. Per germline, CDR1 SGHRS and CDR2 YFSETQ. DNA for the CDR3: TGCGCCAGCAGAAGAGGCGGACTGGGCGATACGCAGTATTTT. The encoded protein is CASRRGGLGDTQYF.

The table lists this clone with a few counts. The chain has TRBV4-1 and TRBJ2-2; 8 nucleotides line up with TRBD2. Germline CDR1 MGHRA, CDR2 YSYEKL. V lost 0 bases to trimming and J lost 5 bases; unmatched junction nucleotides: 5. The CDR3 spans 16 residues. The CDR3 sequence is CASSQEGTRSTGELFF. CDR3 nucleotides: TGCGCCAGCAGCCAAGAAGGGACTAGAAGTACCGGGGAGCTGTTTTTT.

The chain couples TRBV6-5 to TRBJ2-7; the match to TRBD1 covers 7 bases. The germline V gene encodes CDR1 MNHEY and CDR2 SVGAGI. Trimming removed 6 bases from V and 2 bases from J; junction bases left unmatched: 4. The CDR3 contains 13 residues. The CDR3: CASSRGQAYEQYF. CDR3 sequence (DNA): TGTGCCAGCAGCCGCGGACAGGCCTACGAGCAGTACTTC.

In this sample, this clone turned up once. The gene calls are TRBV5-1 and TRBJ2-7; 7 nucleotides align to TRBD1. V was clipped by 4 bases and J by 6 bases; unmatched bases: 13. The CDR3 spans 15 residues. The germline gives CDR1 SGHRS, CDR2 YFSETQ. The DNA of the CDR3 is TGCGCCAGCAGCCTCTCCAGGCAGGGGGAGAGCGAGCAGTACTTC. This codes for CASSLSRQGESEQYF.

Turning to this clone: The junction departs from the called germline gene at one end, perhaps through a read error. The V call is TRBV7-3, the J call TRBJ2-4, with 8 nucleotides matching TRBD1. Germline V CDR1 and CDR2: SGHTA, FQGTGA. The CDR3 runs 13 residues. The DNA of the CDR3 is TGTGCCAGCAGCGCGGAGCCAGGGGGCCCCGTCCACTTC. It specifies CASSAEPGGPVHF.

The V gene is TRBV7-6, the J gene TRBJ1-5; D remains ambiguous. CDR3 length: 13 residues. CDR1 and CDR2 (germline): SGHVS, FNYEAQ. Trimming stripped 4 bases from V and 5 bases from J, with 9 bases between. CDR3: CASSSGIYQPQHF. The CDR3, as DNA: TGTGCCAGCAGCTCGGGTATCTATCAGCCCCAGCATTTT.

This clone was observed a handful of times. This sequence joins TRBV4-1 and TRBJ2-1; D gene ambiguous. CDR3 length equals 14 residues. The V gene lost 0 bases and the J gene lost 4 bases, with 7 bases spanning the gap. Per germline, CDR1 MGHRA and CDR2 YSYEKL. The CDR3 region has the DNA TGCGCCAGCAGCCAAGATTCGACTTACAATGAGCAGTTCTTC. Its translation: CASSQDSTYNEQFF.

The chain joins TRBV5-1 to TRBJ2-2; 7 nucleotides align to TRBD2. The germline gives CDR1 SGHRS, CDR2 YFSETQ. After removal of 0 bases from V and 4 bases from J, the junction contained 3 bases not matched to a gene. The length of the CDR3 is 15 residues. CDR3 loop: CASSLGLAVTGELFF. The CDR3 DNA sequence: TGCGCCAGCAGCTTGGGGCTAGCGGTCACCGGGGAGCTGTTTTTT. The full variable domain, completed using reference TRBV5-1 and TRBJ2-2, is KAGVTQTPRYLIKTRGQQVTLSCSPISGHRSVSWYQQTPGQGLQFLFEYFSETQRNKGNFPGRFSGRQFSNSRSEMNVSTLELGDSALYLCASSLGLAVTGELFFGEGSRLTVL.

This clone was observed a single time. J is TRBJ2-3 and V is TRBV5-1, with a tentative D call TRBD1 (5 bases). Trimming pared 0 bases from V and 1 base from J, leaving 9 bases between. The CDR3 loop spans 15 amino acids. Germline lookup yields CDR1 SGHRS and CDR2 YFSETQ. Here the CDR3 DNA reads TGCGCCAGCAGCTTGGATGGGGCCCGCACAGATACGCAGTATTTT. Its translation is CASSLDGARTDTQYF.

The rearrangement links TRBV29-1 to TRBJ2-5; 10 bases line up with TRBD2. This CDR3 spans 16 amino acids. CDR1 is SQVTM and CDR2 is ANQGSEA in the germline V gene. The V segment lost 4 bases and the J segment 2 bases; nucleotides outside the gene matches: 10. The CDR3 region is CSVVGSLAGAQETQYF. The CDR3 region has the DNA TGCAGCGTTGTAGGGTCTCTAGCGGGGGCTCAAGAGACCCAGTACTTC.

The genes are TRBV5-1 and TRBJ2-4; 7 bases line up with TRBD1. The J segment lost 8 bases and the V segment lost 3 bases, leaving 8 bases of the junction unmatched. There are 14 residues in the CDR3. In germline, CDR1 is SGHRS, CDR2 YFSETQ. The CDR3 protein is CASSSTGVGDIQYF. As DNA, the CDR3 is TGCGCCAGCAGCTCAACAGGGGTAGGGGACATTCAGTACTTC.

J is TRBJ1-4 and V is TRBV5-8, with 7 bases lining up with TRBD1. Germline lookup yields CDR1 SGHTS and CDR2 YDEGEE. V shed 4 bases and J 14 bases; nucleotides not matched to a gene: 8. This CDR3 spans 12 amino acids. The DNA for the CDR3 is TGTGCCAGCAGCCGCACAGGGGCGAGGCTGTTTTTT. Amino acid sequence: CASSRTGARLFF.

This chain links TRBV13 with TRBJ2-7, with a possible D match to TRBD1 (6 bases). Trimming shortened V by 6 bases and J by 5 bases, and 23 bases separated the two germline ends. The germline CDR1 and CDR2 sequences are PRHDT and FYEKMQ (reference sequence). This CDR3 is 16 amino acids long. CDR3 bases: TGTGCCAGCAGACGTTGGGTCGACAGGTTTATGCACGAGCAGTACTTC. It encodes CASRRWVDRFMHEQYF.

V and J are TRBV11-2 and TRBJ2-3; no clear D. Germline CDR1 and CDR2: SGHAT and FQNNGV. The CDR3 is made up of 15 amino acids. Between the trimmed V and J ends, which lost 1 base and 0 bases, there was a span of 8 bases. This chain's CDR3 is CASSLGGLSTDTQYF. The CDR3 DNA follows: TGTGCCAGCAGCTTAGGAGGCCTGAGCACAGATACGCAGTATTTT.

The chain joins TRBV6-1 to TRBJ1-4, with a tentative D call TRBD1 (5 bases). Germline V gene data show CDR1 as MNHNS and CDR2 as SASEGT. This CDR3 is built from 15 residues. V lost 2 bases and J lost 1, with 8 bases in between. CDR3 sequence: CASSEQGLTNEKLFF. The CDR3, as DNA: TGTGCCAGCAGTGAACAGGGACTAACTAATGAAAAACTGTTTTTT.

DNA for the CDR3: TGTGCCAGCAGTGGTTCCAGGGTTCTACCTCCCTACAATGAGCAGTTCTTC. Its protein is CASSGSRVLPPYNEQFF. J is TRBJ2-1 and V is TRBV27; D is possibly TRBD1 (5 bases). Germline assignment: CDR1 MNHEY and CDR2 SMNVEV (reference sequence). The CDR3 length is 17 residues. Trimming took off 5 bases at V and 2 bases at J, with 19 bases between the two ends.

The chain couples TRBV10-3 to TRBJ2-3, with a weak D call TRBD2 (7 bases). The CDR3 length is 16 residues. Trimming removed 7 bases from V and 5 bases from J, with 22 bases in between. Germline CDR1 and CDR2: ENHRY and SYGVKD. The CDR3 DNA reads TGTGCCATCACCCTCCCCGGAGGGGGGGCTAGAGATACGCAGTATTTT. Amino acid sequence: CAITLPGGGARDTQYF.

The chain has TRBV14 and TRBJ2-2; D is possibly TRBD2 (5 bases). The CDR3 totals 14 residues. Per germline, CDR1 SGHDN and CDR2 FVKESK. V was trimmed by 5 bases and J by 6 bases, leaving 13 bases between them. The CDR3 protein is CASSLTSGAGELFF. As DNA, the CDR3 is TGTGCCAGCAGCTTAACCTCCGGGGCCGGGGAGCTGTTTTTT.

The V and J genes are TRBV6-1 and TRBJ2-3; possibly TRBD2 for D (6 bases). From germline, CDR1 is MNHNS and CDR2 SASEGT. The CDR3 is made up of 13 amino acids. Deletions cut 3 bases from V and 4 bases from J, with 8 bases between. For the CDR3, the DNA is TGTGCCAGCAGTGAGGACTACTCAGATACGCAGTATTTT. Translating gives CASSEDYSDTQYF.

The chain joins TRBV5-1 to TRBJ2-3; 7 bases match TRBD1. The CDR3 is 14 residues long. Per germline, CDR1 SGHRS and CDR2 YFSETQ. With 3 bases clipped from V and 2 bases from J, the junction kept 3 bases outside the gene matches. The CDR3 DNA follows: TGCGCCAGCAGCTGGACAGGAGTCACAGATACGCAGTATTTT. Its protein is CASSWTGVTDTQYF.

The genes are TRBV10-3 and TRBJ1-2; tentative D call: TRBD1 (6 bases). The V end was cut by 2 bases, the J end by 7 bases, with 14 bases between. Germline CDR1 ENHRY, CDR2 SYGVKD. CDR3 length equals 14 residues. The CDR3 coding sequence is TGTGCCATCAGTGAGATAGGGACACGCTCTGGCTACACCTTC. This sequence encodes CAISEIGTRSGYTF.

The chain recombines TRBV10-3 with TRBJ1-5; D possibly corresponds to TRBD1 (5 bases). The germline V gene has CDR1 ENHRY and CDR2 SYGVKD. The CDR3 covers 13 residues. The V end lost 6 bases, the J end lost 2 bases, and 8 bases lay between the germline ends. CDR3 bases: TGTGCCATCAGCTCGGGGGGCAATCAGCCCCAGCATTTT. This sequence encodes CAISSGGNQPQHF.

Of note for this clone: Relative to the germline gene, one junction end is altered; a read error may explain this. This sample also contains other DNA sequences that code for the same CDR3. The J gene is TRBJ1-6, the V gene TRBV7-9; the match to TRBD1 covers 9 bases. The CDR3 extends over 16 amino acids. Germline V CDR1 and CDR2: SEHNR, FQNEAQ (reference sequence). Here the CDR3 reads CASSSRDRDYNSPLHF. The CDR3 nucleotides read TGTGCCAGCAGCTCCAGGGACAGGGACTATAATTCCCCCCTCCACTTT.